This T cell receptor (beta chain) was captured by sequencing in a study of T cell repertoires in cytomegalovirus infection. TCRdb re-called the reads through MiXCR, storing one row per CDR3 protein. Of under 150,000 distinct CDR3 sequences in the sample, 24% were seen once. The ends were cut back, 3 bases at V and 3 bases at J, with 12 bases in the middle. CDR3 length: 14 residues. Germline CDR1 reads DFQATT; CDR2 reads SNEGSKA (reference sequence). This clonotype came up a few times. Its antigen is undetermined. The V and J genes are TRBV20-1 and TRBJ2-1; D remains unclear. Sequences were obtained from PBMCs, sequenced either directly or after in vitro stimulation (not recorded which). This clonotype originated in a human donor in good health (CMV status not recorded). Some clones in this sample may be carry-over from other donors' samples. The CDR3 DNA follows: TGCAGTGCTAGTGGCATGGCGGACTACAATGAGCAGTTCTTC. Protein product: CSASGMADYNEQFF.